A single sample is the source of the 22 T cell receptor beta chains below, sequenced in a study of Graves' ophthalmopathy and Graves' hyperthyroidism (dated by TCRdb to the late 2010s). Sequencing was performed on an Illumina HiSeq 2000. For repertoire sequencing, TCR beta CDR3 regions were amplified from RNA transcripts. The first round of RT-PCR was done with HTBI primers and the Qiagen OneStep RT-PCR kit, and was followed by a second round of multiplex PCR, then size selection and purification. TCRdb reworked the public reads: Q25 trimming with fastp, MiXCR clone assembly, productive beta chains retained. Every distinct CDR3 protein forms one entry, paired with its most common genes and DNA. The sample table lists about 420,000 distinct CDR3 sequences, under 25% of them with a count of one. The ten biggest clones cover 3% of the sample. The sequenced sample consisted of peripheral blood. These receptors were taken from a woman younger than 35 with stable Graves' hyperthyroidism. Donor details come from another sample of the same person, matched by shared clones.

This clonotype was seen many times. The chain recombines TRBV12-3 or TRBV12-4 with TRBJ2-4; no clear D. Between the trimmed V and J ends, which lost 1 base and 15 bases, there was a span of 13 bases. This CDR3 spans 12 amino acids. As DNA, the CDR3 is TGTGCCAGCAGTTTAGACGTGGAAGGGTCGTACTTC. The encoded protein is CASSLDVEGSYF.

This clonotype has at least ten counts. CDR3 amino acids: CASSTLRAAQETQYF. CDR3 sequence (DNA): TGTGCCAGCAGTACTCTAAGGGCCGCGCAAGAGACCCAGTACTTC. The V and J genes are TRBV6-5 and TRBJ2-5; D is undetermined. Germline V CDR1 and CDR2: MNHEY, SVGAGI. V gave up 5 bases and J gave up 2 bases, with 15 bases separating them. The CDR3 loop spans 15 amino acids.

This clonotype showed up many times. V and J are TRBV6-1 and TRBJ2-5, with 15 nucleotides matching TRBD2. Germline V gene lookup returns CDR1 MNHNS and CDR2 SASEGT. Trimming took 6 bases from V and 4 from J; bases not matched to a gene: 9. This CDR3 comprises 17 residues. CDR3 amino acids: CASSPRRGLAGGETQYF. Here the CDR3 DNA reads TGTGCCAGCAGCCCCAGGCGGGGACTAGCGGGAGGAGAGACCCAGTACTTC.

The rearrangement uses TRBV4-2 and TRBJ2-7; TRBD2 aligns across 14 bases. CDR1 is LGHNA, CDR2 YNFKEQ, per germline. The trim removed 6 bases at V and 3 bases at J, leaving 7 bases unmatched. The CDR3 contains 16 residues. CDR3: CASSRTSGRPIYEQYF. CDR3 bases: TGTGCCAGCAGTAGGACTAGCGGGAGGCCCATCTACGAGCAGTACTTC.

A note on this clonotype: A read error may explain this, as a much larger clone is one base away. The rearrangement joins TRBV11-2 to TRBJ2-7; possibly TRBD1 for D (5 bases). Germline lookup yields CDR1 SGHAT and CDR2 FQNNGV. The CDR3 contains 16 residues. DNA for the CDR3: TGTACCAGCAGCGCCCCACAACAGGACCCCTCCTACGAGCAGTACTTC. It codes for CTSSAPQQDPSYEQYF. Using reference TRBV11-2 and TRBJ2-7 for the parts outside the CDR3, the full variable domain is EAGVAQSPRYKIIEKRQSVAFWCNPISGHATLYWYQQILGQGPKLLIQFQNNGVVDDSQLPKDRFSAERLKGVDSTLKIQPAKLEDSAVYLCTSSAPQQDPSYEQYFGPGTRLTVT.

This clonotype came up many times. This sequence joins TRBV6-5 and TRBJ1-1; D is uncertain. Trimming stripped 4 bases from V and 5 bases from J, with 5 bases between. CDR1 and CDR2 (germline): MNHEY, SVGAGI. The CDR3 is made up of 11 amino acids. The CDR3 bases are TGTGCCAGCAGTTCCTCGACTGAAGCTTTCTTT. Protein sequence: CASSSSTEAFF.

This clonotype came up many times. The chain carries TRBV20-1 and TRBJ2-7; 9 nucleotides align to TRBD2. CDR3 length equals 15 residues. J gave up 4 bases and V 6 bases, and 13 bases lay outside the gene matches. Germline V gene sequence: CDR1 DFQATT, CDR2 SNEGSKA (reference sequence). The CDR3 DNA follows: TGCAGTGCGCGGGCCCGAGCGGGAGGAGTGTACGAGCAGTACTTC. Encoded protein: CSARARAGGVYEQYF.

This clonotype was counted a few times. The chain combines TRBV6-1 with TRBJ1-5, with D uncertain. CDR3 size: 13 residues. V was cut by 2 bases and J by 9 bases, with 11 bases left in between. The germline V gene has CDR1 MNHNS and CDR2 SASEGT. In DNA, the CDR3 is TGTGCCAGCAGTGAAATGGAGATTGGGCCCCAGCATTTT. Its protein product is CASSEMEIGPQHF.

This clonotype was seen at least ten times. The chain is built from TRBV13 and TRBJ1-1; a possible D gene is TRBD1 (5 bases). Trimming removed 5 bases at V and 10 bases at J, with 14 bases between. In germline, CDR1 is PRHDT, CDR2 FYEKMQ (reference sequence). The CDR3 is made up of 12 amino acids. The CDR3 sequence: CASSRGSVGAFF. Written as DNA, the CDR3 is TGTGCCAGCAGCCGGGGGTCGGTGGGAGCTTTCTTT.

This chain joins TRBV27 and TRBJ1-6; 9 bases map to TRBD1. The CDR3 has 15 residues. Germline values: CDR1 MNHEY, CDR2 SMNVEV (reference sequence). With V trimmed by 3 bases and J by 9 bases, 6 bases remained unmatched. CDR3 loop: CASSFVGQGSSPLHF. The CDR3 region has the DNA TGTGCCAGCAGTTTTGTGGGACAGGGAAGTTCACCCCTCCACTTT.

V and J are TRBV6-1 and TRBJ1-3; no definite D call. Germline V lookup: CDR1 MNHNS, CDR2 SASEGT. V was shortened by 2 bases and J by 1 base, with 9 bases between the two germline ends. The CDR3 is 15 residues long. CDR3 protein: CASSENEESGNTIYF. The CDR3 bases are TGTGCCAGCAGTGAAAACGAGGAATCTGGAAACACCATATATTTT.

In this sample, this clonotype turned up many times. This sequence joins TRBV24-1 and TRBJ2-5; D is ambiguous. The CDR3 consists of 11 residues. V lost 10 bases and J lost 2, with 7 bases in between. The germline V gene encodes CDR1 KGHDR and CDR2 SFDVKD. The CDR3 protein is CATGQQETQYF. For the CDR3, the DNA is TGTGCCACTGGGCAGCAAGAGACCCAGTACTTC.

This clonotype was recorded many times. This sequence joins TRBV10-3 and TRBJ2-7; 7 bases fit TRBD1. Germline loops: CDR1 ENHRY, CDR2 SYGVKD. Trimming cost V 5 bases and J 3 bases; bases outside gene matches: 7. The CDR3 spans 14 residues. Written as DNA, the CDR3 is TGTGCCATCAGTATCACAGGGGAAGGCTACGAGCAGTACTTC. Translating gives CAISITGEGYEQYF.

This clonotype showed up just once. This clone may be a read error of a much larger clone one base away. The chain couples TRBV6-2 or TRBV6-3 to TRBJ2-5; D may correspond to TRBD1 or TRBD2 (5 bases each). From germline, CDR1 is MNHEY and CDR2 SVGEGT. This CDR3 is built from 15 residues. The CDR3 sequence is CASSYSDIRGETQDF. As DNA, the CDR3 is TGTGCCAGCAGTTACTCGGACATACGAGGGGAGACCCAGGACTTC.

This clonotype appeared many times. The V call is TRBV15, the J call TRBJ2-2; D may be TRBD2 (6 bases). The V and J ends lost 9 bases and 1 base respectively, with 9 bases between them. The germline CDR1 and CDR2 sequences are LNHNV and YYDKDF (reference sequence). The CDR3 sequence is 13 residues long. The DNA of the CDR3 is TGTGCCACGGGGGGACGGAACACCGGGGAGCTGTTTTTT. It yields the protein CATGGRNTGELFF.

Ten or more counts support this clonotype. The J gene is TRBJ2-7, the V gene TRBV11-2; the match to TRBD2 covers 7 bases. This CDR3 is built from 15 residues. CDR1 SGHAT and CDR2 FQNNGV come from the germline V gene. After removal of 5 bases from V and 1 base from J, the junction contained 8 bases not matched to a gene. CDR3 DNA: TGTGCCAGCAGCCAAGAGGCGGGAGAGTCCTACGAGCAGTACTTC. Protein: CASSQEAGESYEQYF.

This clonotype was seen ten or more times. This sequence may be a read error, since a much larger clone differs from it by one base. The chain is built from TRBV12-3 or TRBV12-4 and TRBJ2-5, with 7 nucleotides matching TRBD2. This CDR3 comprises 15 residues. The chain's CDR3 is CASRPYQRDQETKYF. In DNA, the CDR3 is TGTGCCAGCCGCCCATACCAGCGGGACCAAGAGACCAAGTACTTC.

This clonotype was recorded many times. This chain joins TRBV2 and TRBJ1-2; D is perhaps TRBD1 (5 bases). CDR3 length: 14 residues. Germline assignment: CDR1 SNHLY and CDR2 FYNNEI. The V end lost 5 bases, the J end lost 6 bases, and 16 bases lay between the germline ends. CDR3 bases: TGTGCCAGCAGTCGACAGCCCGTCGGGCATGGCTACACCTTC. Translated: CASSRQPVGHGYTF.

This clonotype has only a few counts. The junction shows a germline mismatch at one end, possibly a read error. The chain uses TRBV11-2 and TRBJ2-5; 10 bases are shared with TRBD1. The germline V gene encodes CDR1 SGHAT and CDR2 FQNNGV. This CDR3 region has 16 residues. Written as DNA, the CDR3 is TGCGCCAGCAGCTCCAGCAACCGGGACAGGGGAGAGACCCAGTACTTC. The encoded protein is CASSSSNRDRGETQYF.

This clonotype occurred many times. For the CDR3, the DNA is TGTGCCAGCAGACCGGGACTAGGTATTCCCTACGAGCAGTACTTC. It is translated as CASRPGLGIPYEQYF. V is TRBV12-3 or TRBV12-4 and J is TRBJ2-7; 8 bases align to TRBD2. This CDR3 spans 15 amino acids. V dropped 6 bases and J dropped 2; count of bases not matched to a gene: 9.

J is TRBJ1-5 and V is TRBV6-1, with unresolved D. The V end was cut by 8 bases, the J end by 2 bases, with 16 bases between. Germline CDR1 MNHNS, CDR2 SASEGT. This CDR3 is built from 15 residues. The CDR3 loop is CASGLWAGGNQPQHF. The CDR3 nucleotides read TGTGCCAGCGGCTTGTGGGCCGGGGGCAATCAGCCCCAGCATTTT.

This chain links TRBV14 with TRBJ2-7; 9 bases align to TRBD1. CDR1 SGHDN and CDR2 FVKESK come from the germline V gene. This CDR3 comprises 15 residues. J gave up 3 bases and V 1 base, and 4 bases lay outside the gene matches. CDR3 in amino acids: CASSQVGTGYYEQYF. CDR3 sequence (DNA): TGTGCCAGCAGCCAAGTGGGGACAGGGTACTACGAGCAGTACTTC.